Below, 13 T cell receptor beta chains from the same sample are listed, as sequenced in a study of T cells in Graves' hyperthyroidism and ophthalmopathy. The CDR3 regions of TCR beta were amplified from RNA transcripts. HTBI primers drove first-round RT-PCR of the TCR CDR3. MiXCR, run by TCRdb on the multiplex PCR reads, gives a single entry per CDR3 protein. The table has some 620,000 distinct CDR3 sequences, about 16% seen once. Sequenced material: blood. These receptors were collected from a woman aged 30 to 39 with Graves' hyperthyroidism.

This clonotype was counted at least ten times. The chain couples TRBV6-1 to TRBJ2-1; the match to TRBD2 covers 7 bases. V lost 3 bases, J lost 3 bases, and 5 bases stayed unmatched. Germline-derived CDR1 and CDR2 are MNHNS and SASEGT. This CDR3 comprises 15 residues. CDR3 nucleotide sequence: TGTGCCAGCAGTGATCAGGCGGGAGTCTACAATGAGCAGTTCTTC. Translating gives CASSDQAGVYNEQFF.

The sample holds many counts of this clonotype. The chain is built from TRBV2 and TRBJ1-5, with TRBD1 matching over 8 bases. Germline V lookup: CDR1 SNHLY, CDR2 FYNNEI. The ends lost 2 bases at V and 6 bases at J; junction bases unmatched: 3. This CDR3 spans 14 amino acids. CDR3 amino acids: CASSESGGFQPQHF. In nucleotides, the CDR3 is TGTGCCAGCAGTGAATCAGGGGGCTTTCAGCCCCAGCATTTT.

At least ten counts were recorded for this clonotype. This chain links TRBV6-1 with TRBJ1-5, with unresolved D. Germline V gene sequence: CDR1 MNHNS, CDR2 SASEGT. This CDR3 comprises 14 residues. The ends were cut back, 2 bases at V and 6 bases at J, with 11 bases in the middle. This CDR3 is CASSETLVSQPQHF. CDR3 nucleotides: TGTGCCAGCAGTGAAACGCTTGTAAGTCAGCCCCAGCATTTT.

This clonotype was counted many times. The genes are TRBV7-3 and TRBJ2-5; the match to TRBD1 covers 10 bases. The germline V gene has CDR1 SGHTA and CDR2 FQGTGA. V gave up 6 bases and J gave up 1 base; unmatched junction bases: 23. The CDR3 consists of 21 residues. CDR3 coding DNA: TGTGCCAGCAGTCCCCCCCGACAGGGGGCTTGGGTCCACCTCCTCCAAGAGACCCAGTACTTC. Its translation is CASSPPRQGAWVHLLQETQYF. Using reference TRBV7-3 and TRBJ2-5 for the parts outside the CDR3, the full variable domain is GAGVSQTPSNKVTEKGKYVELRCDPISGHTALYWYRQSLGQGPEFLIYFQGTGAADDSGLPNDRFFAVRPEGSVSTLKIQRTERGDSAVYLCASSPPRQGAWVHLLQETQYFGPGTRLLVL.

J is TRBJ1-3 and V is TRBV2; D is uncertain. The CDR3 loop spans 15 amino acids. The germline V gene has CDR1 SNHLY and CDR2 FYNNEI. V was pared by 1 base and J by 0 bases, with 7 bases between. The CDR3 bases are TGTGCCAGCAGTGAAGACACGAGCTCTGGAAACACCATATATTTT. Protein sequence: CASSEDTSSGNTIYF. Full variable domain (remainder filled in from reference TRBV2 and TRBJ1-3): EPEVTQTPSHQVTQMGQEVILRCVPISNHLYFYWYRQILGQKVEFLVSFYNNEISEKSEIFDDQFSVERPDGSNFTLKIRSTKLEDSAMYFCASSEDTSSGNTIYFGEGSWLTVV.

This clonotype was seen ten or more times. This chain joins TRBV5-1 and TRBJ2-3; D tentatively reads TRBD1 or TRBD2 (5 bases each). The CDR3 runs 16 residues. V lost 4 bases and J 1 base, leaving 16 bases between the germline ends. Germline-derived CDR1 and CDR2 are SGHRS and YFSETQ. The CDR3, as DNA: TGCGCCAGCAGCCCGAGCAACCGGGGCCGCACAGATACGCAGTATTTT. Translating it yields CASSPSNRGRTDTQYF.

Many counts were recorded for this clonotype. The chain joins TRBV7-3 to TRBJ1-1; D is unresolved. Trimming stripped 5 bases from V and 3 bases from J, with 13 bases between. CDR1 and CDR2 (germline): SGHTA, FQGTGA. CDR3 length: 14 residues. CDR3 DNA sequence: TGTGCCAGCAGCCGAGATGCGGGGTACACTGAAGCTTTCTTT. Its translation is CASSRDAGYTEAFF.

This clonotype was found a few times. The chain has TRBV7-9 and TRBJ2-6, with 7 nucleotides matching TRBD1. J lost 0 bases, V lost 1 base, and 3 bases had no gene match. The germline gives CDR1 SEHNR, CDR2 FQNEAQ (reference sequence). This CDR3 has 17 amino acids. The CDR3 bases are TGTGCCAGCAGCTTAGGCCAGGGGGTCTCTGGGGCCAACGTCCTGACTTTC. Translation: CASSLGQGVSGANVLTF. The whole variable domain, filled in from reference TRBV7-9 and TRBJ2-6, reads DTGVSQNPRHKITKRGQNVTFRCDPISEHNRLYWYRQTLGQGPEFLTYFQNEAQLEKSRLLSDRFSAERPKGSFSTLEIQRTEQGDSAMYLCASSLGQGVSGANVLTFGAGSRLTVL.

This clonotype has more than one count but fewer than ten. V and J are TRBV6-1 and TRBJ2-1; no reliable D call. In germline, CDR1 is MNHNS, CDR2 SASEGT. Trimming pared 7 bases from V and 5 bases from J, leaving 6 bases between. The length of the CDR3 is 11 residues. The CDR3 nucleotides are TGTGCCAGCACAGGAAACAATGAGCAGTTCTTC. This sequence encodes CASTGNNEQFF.

The J gene is TRBJ2-7, the V gene TRBV7-9, with D possibly called TRBD1 or TRBD2 (6 bases each). V was clipped by 2 bases and J by 7 bases, with 21 bases between them. CDR3 length equals 16 residues. Germline V lookup: CDR1 SEHNR, CDR2 FQNEAQ (reference sequence). The CDR3 reads CASSLSGGGRVGEQYF. DNA for the CDR3: TGTGCCAGCAGCTTATCCGGAGGGGGACGAGTCGGGGAGCAGTACTTC. Based on the CDR3 plus reference TRBV7-9 and TRBJ2-7, the full variable domain is DTGVSQNPRHKITKRGQNVTFRCDPISEHNRLYWYRQTLGQGPEFLTYFQNEAQLEKSRLLSDRFSAERPKGSFSTLEIQRTEQGDSAMYLCASSLSGGGRVGEQYFGPGTRLTVT.

The genes are TRBV29-1 and TRBJ2-2; tentatively, D is TRBD1 (6 bases). CDR3 length: 13 amino acids. Per the germline V gene, CDR1 is SQVTM and CDR2 is ANQGSEA. V was pared by 5 bases and J by 4 bases, with 11 bases between. CDR3: CSVSQGSTGELFF. The CDR3 region has the DNA TGCAGCGTTTCCCAGGGGTCCACCGGGGAGCTGTTTTTT.

This clonotype was seen only a few times. The genes are TRBV13 and TRBJ2-1, with TRBD2 matching 7 bases. Trimming cost V 4 bases and J 2 bases; bases outside gene matches: 5. Germline V gene data show CDR1 as PRHDT and CDR2 as FYEKMQ (reference sequence). CDR3 length: 15 residues. Here the CDR3 DNA reads TGTGCCAGCAGCTCGACCGGGACTACCTACAATGAGCAGTTCTTC. It encodes CASSSTGTTYNEQFF.

The CDR3 reads CASSLTFLAGVSMNEQFF. CDR3 coding DNA: TGTGCCAGCAGCTTAACGTTCCTAGCGGGAGTCTCTATGAATGAGCAGTTCTTC. This rearrangement joins TRBV7-3 to TRBJ2-1; 10 positions match TRBD2. The CDR3 runs 18 residues. The germline CDR1 and CDR2 sequences are SGHTA and FQGTGA. The V gene end was trimmed by 0 bases and the J gene end by 7 bases; junction bases not matched to a gene: 12.